These 7 T cell receptor beta chains originate from one sample sequenced in a study of blood T cell repertoires in COVID-19. The method was immunoSEQ multiplex PCR; TCRdb's version includes in-frame clones alone and lacks a portion of them. Of 110,000 or so clones listed, over 60% were seen once; the top ten hold almost 4.5%. Sequencing was performed on peripheral blood. These receptor sequences come from a human donor in a cohort sampled during active or convalescent COVID-19.

The chain joins TRBV5-8 to TRBJ1-2; 7 nucleotides align to TRBD1. Losses at the gene ends were 3 bases for V and 4 bases for J; bases not matched to a gene: 12. The CDR3 length is 16 residues. The V gene's germline CDR1 is SGHTS and CDR2 YDEGEE. The CDR3 DNA sequence: TGTGCCAGCAGCTATACCGGGACAGTGACTCCCTATGGCTACACCTTC. The encoded protein is CASSYTGTVTPYGYTF.

The V call is TRBV5-6, the J call TRBJ1-5; 7 bases agree with TRBD1. CDR3 length equals 17 residues. J lost 0 bases, V lost 3 bases, and 9 bases had no gene match. The germline gives CDR1 SGHDT, CDR2 YYEEEE. The CDR3 protein is CASSWSWDSDSNQPQHF. In DNA, the CDR3 is TGTGCCAGCAGCTGGAGCTGGGACAGCGATAGCAATCAGCCCCAGCATTTT. Together with reference TRBV5-6 and TRBJ1-5, the CDR3 gives the full variable domain: DAGVTQSPTHLIKTRGQQVTLRCSPKSGHDTVSWYQQALGQGPQFIFQYYEEEERQRGNFPDRFSGHQFPNYSSELNVNALLLGDSALYLCASSWSWDSDSNQPQHFGDGTRLSIL.

The chain employs TRBV2 and TRBJ2-1, with 14 positions matching TRBD2. Germline CDR1 reads SNHLY; CDR2 reads FYNNEI. The CDR3 covers 17 residues. V shed 3 bases, J shed 2 bases, and the junction held 3 bases outside the gene matches. The CDR3 DNA is TGTGCCAGCAGTGAGACTAGCGGGAGGGCCCCCTACAATGAGCAGTTCTTC. Its translation is CASSETSGRAPYNEQFF. The whole variable domain, filled in from reference TRBV2 and TRBJ2-1, reads EPEVTQTPSHQVTQMGQEVILRCVPISNHLYFYWYRQILGQKVEFLVSFYNNEISEKSEIFDDQFSVERPDGSNFTLKIRSTKLEDSAMYFCASSETSGRAPYNEQFFGPGTRLTVL.

The chain combines TRBV5-1 with TRBJ2-3; a weak D match, TRBD1 (6 bases). The germline gives CDR1 SGHRS, CDR2 YFSETQ. The CDR3 has 14 amino acids. The V end was cut by 0 bases, the J end by 2 bases, with 7 bases between. CDR3 bases: TGCGCCAGCAGCTTGGGACAGGTCACAGATACGCAGTATTTT. It translates to CASSLGQVTDTQYF.

This chain connects TRBV7-9 to TRBJ1-4; 10 nucleotides agree with TRBD1. V lost 5 bases to trimming and J lost 8 bases; unmatched junction nucleotides: 5. Germline loops: CDR1 SEHNR, CDR2 FQNEAQ (reference sequence). The CDR3 spans 14 residues. The CDR3 spells CASSPGQGWEKLFF. The CDR3 DNA reads TGTGCCAGCAGCCCGGGACAGGGGTGGGAAAAACTGTTTTTT.

V usage is TRBV18 and J usage is TRBJ1-3; the D is unclear. V lost 0 bases and J lost 2, with 8 bases in between. This CDR3 has 15 amino acids. The germline V gene encodes CDR1 KGHSH and CDR2 LQKENI. CDR3 amino acids: CASSPPSQTGNTIYF. CDR3 DNA sequence: TGTGCCAGCTCACCACCGTCACAAACTGGAAACACCATATATTTT.

The chain has TRBV19 and TRBJ1-2, with 7 nucleotides matching TRBD1. With 5 bases clipped from V and 7 bases from J, the junction kept 4 bases outside the gene matches. The germline CDR1 and CDR2 sequences are LNHDA and SQIVND (reference sequence). The CDR3 has 12 residues. The CDR3 DNA reads as TGTGCCAGTAGTTACAGGGGTGGTGGCTACACCTTC. It is translated as CASSYRGGGYTF.